The rows below give T cell receptor beta chains drawn from one sample of a study of OX40 agonist ivuxolimab in advanced cancers. This table comes from immunoSEQ multiplex PCR, and its TCRdb copy is limited to in-frame clones, with some not included. In the table there are roughly 130,000 clones, 93% of which are singletons. Sequenced material: CD4+ or CD8+ T cells sorted from blood, taken in a trial of the OX40 agonist ivuxolimab. These receptors came from an adult with an advanced solid tumor such as melanoma, head and neck, liver or kidney cancer. Both conserved end residues are part of each CDR3. D genes are given only for firm matches. Rows give clone size only sometimes, using once, few, many, or a class for an expanded clone.

J: TRBJ1-2; V: TRBV6-5; D: TRBD1; size: -; DNA: TGTGCCAGCAGTACCGGGACAGGGAGAGGCTACACCTTC; CDR3: CASSTGTGRGYTF
J: TRBJ2-3; V: TRBV9; D: TRBD2; size: -; DNA: TGTGCCAGCAGCGTACAAGCGGGAGGCACAGATACGCAGTATTTT; CDR3: CASSVQAGGTDTQYF
J: TRBJ2-5; V: TRBV19; D: -; size: -; DNA: TGTGCCAGTAGTACAGGGGTCGAGACCCAGTACTTC; CDR3: CASSTGVETQYF
J: TRBJ1-1; V: TRBV7-3; D: -; size: -; DNA: TGTGCCAGCAGCTTTGGGGGGGAGACTGAAGCTTTCTTT; CDR3: CASSFGGETEAFF
J: TRBJ1-2; V: TRBV19; D: -; size: -; DNA: TGTGCCAGTAAAGGACGGGACTATGGCTACACCTTC; CDR3: CASKGRDYGYTF
J: TRBJ1-2; V: TRBV27; D: -; size: -; DNA: TGTGCCAGCAGTTTAATATCTAAGGGGCGGGTTAGCTACACCTTC; CDR3: CASSLISKGRVSYTF
J: TRBJ2-2; V: TRBV10-3; D: -; size: -; DNA: TGTGCCATCAGGGGTGCCGGGGAGCTGTTTTTT; CDR3: CAIRGAGELFF
J: TRBJ2-3; V: TRBV2; D: -; size: -; DNA: TGTGCCAGCCGTTTGTCCCCTAGCACAGATACGCAGTATTTT; CDR3: CASRLSPSTDTQYF
J: TRBJ2-5; V: TRBV19; D: TRBD1; size: -; DNA: TGTGCCAGTAGTATAAGGACAGGGGGCCGAGAGACCCAGTACTTC; CDR3: CASSIRTGGRETQYF
J: TRBJ2-2; V: TRBV9; D: TRBD2; size: -; DNA: TGTGCCAGCAGCCCCCGTGGAGCGGGGCCAAACACCGGGGAGCTGTTTTTT; CDR3: CASSPRGAGPNTGELFF
J: TRBJ2-3; V: TRBV9; D: TRBD2; size: once; DNA: TGTGCCAGCAGCTTAACGACTAGCGGGGGAACAGATACGCAGTATTTT; CDR3: CASSLTTSGGTDTQYF
J: TRBJ2-1; V: TRBV19; D: -; size: -; DNA: TGTGCCAGTAGTATACCCCCAGGGCTAGCCTACAATGAGCAGTTCTTC; CDR3: CASSIPPGLAYNEQFF
J: TRBJ1-2; V: TRBV5-6; D: -; size: -; DNA: TGTGCCAGCAGCCGTGATCGAGGCAACTATGGCTACACCTTC; CDR3: CASSRDRGNYGYTF
J: TRBJ2-7; V: TRBV9; D: -; size: -; DNA: TGTGCCAGCAGCGTAGCTTGGACGGGAGACGAGCAGTACTTC; CDR3: CASSVAWTGDEQYF
J: TRBJ2-2; V: TRBV5-1; D: TRBD1; size: -; DNA: TGCGCCAGCAGCTTGGACAGGGGTACCGGGGAGCTGTTTTTT; CDR3: CASSLDRGTGELFF
J: TRBJ1-5; V: TRBV5-6; D: -; size: -; DNA: TGTGCCAGCAGCTTCCGGGACAGCAATCAGCCCCAGCATTTT; CDR3: CASSFRDSNQPQHF
J: TRBJ2-7; V: TRBV6-6; D: -; size: once; DNA: TGTGCCAGCATAGCGAATAGTGTAGGCGAGCAGTACTTC; CDR3: CASIANSVGEQYF
J: TRBJ1-1; V: TRBV5-4; D: -; size: -; DNA: TGTGCCAGCAGCTCTCAGGCCCGGACGGTGAACACTGAAGCTTTCTTT; CDR3: CASSSQARTVNTEAFF
J: TRBJ1-5; V: TRBV19; D: TRBD1; size: once; DNA: TGTGCCAGTAGTAGGTCTGGGACAGGCTACAATCAGCCCCAGCATTTT; CDR3: CASSRSGTGYNQPQHF
J: TRBJ2-5; V: TRBV11-3; D: -; size: -; DNA: TGTGCCAGCAGCTTACAGGGGCGAGAGACCCAGTACTTC; CDR3: CASSLQGRETQYF
J: TRBJ2-5; V: TRBV6-6; D: TRBD1; size: -; DNA: TGTGCCAGCAGTTACGCGGACAGGGGAGAGACCCAGTACTTC; CDR3: CASSYADRGETQYF
J: TRBJ2-1; V: TRBV5-1; D: TRBD2; size: -; DNA: TGCGCCAGCAGCGATGGTTCGGCTAGCGGGGGGCAGCAGTTCTTC; CDR3: CASSDGSASGGQQFF
J: TRBJ2-1; V: TRBV5-4; D: TRBD1; size: -; DNA: TGTGCCAGCAGGAAACAGACAGGGAGCTCCTACAATGAGCAGTTCTTC; CDR3: CASRKQTGSSYNEQFF
J: TRBJ1-2; V: TRBV9; D: -; size: -; DNA: TGTGCCAGCAGCTTCAATTCCGGGGTAGGGGGCTACACCTTC; CDR3: CASSFNSGVGGYTF
J: TRBJ2-3; V: TRBV15; D: TRBD2; size: -; DNA: TGTGCCACCAGATCAATCGGACTAGCAGAGAGCACAGATACGCAGTATTTT; CDR3: CATRSIGLAESTDTQYF
J: TRBJ1-1; V: TRBV2; D: -; size: -; DNA: TGTGCCAGCAGTGTAGACGCAACAGCTTTCTTT; CDR3: CASSVDATAFF
J: TRBJ1-1; V: TRBV6-5; D: TRBD1; size: -; DNA: TGTGCCAGCGGGAGGGGGCGGGAGGACACTGAAGCTTTCTTT; CDR3: CASGRGREDTEAFF
J: TRBJ2-3; V: TRBV9; D: -; size: -; DNA: TGTGCCAGCAGCCCCACAGCCACAGATACGCAGTATTTT; CDR3: CASSPTATDTQYF
J: TRBJ1-2; V: TRBV27; D: TRBD1; size: -; DNA: TGTGCCAGCAGAACTGGACAGGCAACCTATGGCTACACCTTC; CDR3: CASRTGQATYGYTF
J: TRBJ2-7; V: TRBV27; D: TRBD2; size: -; DNA: TGTGCCAGCAGCTTGAGCCCAGCGGGAGGGTTGTCCTACGAGCAGTACTTC; CDR3: CASSLSPAGGLSYEQYF
J: TRBJ2-3; V: TRBV30; D: TRBD2; size: -; DNA: TGTGCCTGGAGTTCTCTAGCGGGGGCCTTCACAGATACGCAGTATTTT; CDR3: CAWSSLAGAFTDTQYF
J: TRBJ2-3; V: TRBV4-3; D: -; size: -; DNA: TGCGCCAGCAGCCAAGCTAGTCGGGGGGCTAGTCAAATTTATACAGATACGCAGTATTTT; CDR3: CASSQASRGASQIYTDTQYF
J: TRBJ2-4; V: TRBV6-1; D: -; size: -; DNA: TGTGCCAGCATGAGTTACGGTGGGTCCAAAAACATTCAGTACTTC; CDR3: CASMSYGGSKNIQYF
J: TRBJ2-1; V: TRBV5-1; D: TRBD2; size: -; DNA: TGCGCCAGCAGCCTAACCGCAGCGGGGAGCTCCTACAATGAGCAGTTCTTC; CDR3: CASSLTAAGSSYNEQFF